This T cell receptor beta chain was sequenced during a study of identical twins. MiXCR, run by TCRdb on the 5' RACE reads, gives a single entry per CDR3 protein. The table includes a few hundred thousand distinct CDR3 sequences, about 10% detected once. General study results and limits: A lower insertion count was a feature of abundant cord blood beta clonotypes, with no such feature in memory repertoires. The study drew conclusions from cross-sectional statistical analysis, not from following the same donors.

V lost 1 base and J lost 11; bases outside the gene matches: 4. Germline CDR1 and CDR2: SGHTA and FQGNSA. CDR3 length: 13 amino acids. Ten or more counts support this clonotype. What it recognizes is unknown. J is TRBJ2-3 and V is TRBV7-2; 9 bases match TRBD2. Sequencing was done on a sample of memory T cells sorted from blood. The receptor was isolated from a man between 45 and 60 years old in good health. Written as DNA, the CDR3 is TGTGCCAGCAGCTTAGTGTCAGCGGGAGGGCAGTATTTT. Translated, it gives CASSLVSAGGQYF.